This entry lists 2 T cell receptor beta chains sequenced from one sample in a study of T cells after yellow fever vaccination. MiXCR, run by TCRdb on the 5' RACE reads, gives a single entry per CDR3 protein. The sample holds a few hundred thousand distinct CDR3 sequences; roughly 7.5% are singletons and the top ten take 17%. The starting material was PBMCs, obtained 35 to 50 days after the first yellow fever vaccination. These TCRs come from a man younger than 35 who received the YFV17D yellow fever vaccine.

This clonotype was seen once. This chain connects TRBV5-1 to TRBJ2-5; 11 positions agree with TRBD2. This CDR3 contains 16 residues. Germline V lookup: CDR1 SGHRS, CDR2 YFSETQ. V shed 4 bases and J 5 bases; nucleotides not matched to a gene: 10. The CDR3: CASSRQGLAAQETQYF. The CDR3 DNA follows: TGCGCCAGCAGCCGTCAGGGACTAGCGGCGCAGGAGACCCAGTACTTC.

The V call is TRBV20-1, the J call TRBJ2-2; 7 positions match TRBD1. Looked up from germline, CDR1 is DFQATT and CDR2 is SNEGSKA (reference sequence). J was trimmed by 4 bases and V by 3 bases; bases with no gene match: 5. The CDR3 runs 14 residues. The DNA of the CDR3 is TGCAGTGCTAGGAGGGGGCTCTTCACCGGGGAGCTGTTTTTT. Translation gives CSARRGLFTGELFF.